The 30 T cell receptor beta chains presented below share a single source sample, sequenced in a study of brain T cells in children with intractable seizures. Sequencing was performed with immunoSEQ multiplex PCR; in TCRdb, only in-frame clones are kept and a portion is missing. The sample gives about 80,000 clones, approximately 90% of which show up once; less than 30% is in the top ten. The sample in question was peripheral blood, obtained at surgery. The receptors were gathered from a girl aged 2-15 years with Rasmussen encephalitis and intractable seizures.

V and J are TRBV29-1 and TRBJ1-2, with no clear D. V dropped 6 bases and J dropped 0 bases, with 11 bases sitting between them. CDR1 is SQVTM and CDR2 is ANQGSEA in the germline V gene. The CDR3 has 13 amino acids. The CDR3, as DNA: TGCAGCGTGGAGGGCACTTCTAACTATGGCTACACCTTC. This gives the protein CSVEGTSNYGYTF.

The chain carries TRBV13 and TRBJ2-7; tentative D call: TRBD1 (6 bases). The V end was cut by 6 bases, the J end by 2 bases, with 14 bases between. Germline V gives CDR1 PRHDT, CDR2 FYEKMQ (reference sequence). The CDR3 is made up of 14 amino acids. In nucleotides, the CDR3 is TGTGCCAGCAGACCCCGGGACATAGCCTACGAGCAGTACTTC. Translation: CASRPRDIAYEQYF.

V is TRBV11-2 and J is TRBJ2-1; D might be TRBD2 (7 bases). This CDR3 region has 17 residues. V dropped 5 bases and J dropped 0 bases, with 17 bases sitting between them. Germline V gives CDR1 SGHAT, CDR2 FQNNGV. CDR3 in amino acids: CASSPLGGTSSYNEQFF. In nucleotides, the CDR3 is TGTGCCAGCAGCCCCTTGGGGGGGACAAGCTCCTACAATGAGCAGTTCTTC.

This clone showed up many times. This chain joins TRBV30 and TRBJ1-1, with 8 positions matching TRBD1. Per germline, CDR1 GTSNPN and CDR2 SVGIG (reference sequence). The CDR3 spans 13 residues. V shed 4 bases and J 6 bases; nucleotides not matched to a gene: 7. CDR3 residues: CAWTQVQGAEAFF. Here the CDR3 DNA reads TGTGCCTGGACTCAGGTACAGGGGGCTGAAGCTTTCTTT.

The genes are TRBV12-5 and TRBJ1-2, with no clear D. CDR3 length equals 13 residues. Germline loops: CDR1 LGHNT, CDR2 FRNRAP. V lost 8 bases, J lost 1 base, and 11 bases lay in between. CDR3: CASSPPGNYGYTF. CDR3 DNA sequence: TGTGCTAGTTCACCCCCCGGTAACTATGGCTACACCTTC.

The V call is TRBV5-6, the J call TRBJ2-3; 10 bases fit TRBD2. The V gene's germline CDR1 is SGHDT and CDR2 YYEEEE. V lost 2 bases to trimming and J lost 5 bases; unmatched junction nucleotides: 8. The CDR3 consists of 16 residues. This CDR3 reads CASSFGSGGPRDTQYF. The CDR3 DNA reads as TGTGCCAGCAGCTTCGGTAGCGGGGGGCCCCGAGATACGCAGTATTTT.

The CDR3 loop reads CASSSAGSAEAFF. CDR3 DNA sequence: TGTGCCAGCAGTTCCGCAGGGTCGGCTGAAGCTTTCTTT. This chain links TRBV12-3 or TRBV12-4 with TRBJ1-1; maybe TRBD1 (5 bases). V lost 4 bases and J lost 6, with 12 bases in between. The CDR3 runs 13 residues.

The chain joins TRBV12-3 or TRBV12-4 to TRBJ1-3; D gene uncertain. The CDR3 runs 13 residues. The ends were cut back, 3 bases at V and 8 bases at J, with 11 bases in the middle. The CDR3, as DNA: TGTGCCAGCAGTTTCCGGACCGGCCACACCATATATTTT. Protein product: CASSFRTGHTIYF.

For the CDR3, the DNA is TGTGCCAGCAGTGACCGAGGGGACAGTAAGCAGTTCTTC. Protein sequence: CASSDRGDSKQFF. The V call is TRBV6-4, the J call TRBJ2-1; 7 positions agree with TRBD1. Germline V gene sequence: CDR1 MRHNA, CDR2 SNTAGT. CDR3 length: 13 residues. V lost 2 bases, J lost 11 bases, and 6 bases stayed unmatched.

The rearrangement uses TRBV7-9 and TRBJ1-3; D possibly corresponds to TRBD1 (5 bases). The ends were cut back, 3 bases at V and 1 base at J, with 13 bases in the middle. Germline V gene data show CDR1 as SEHNR and CDR2 as FQNEAQ (reference sequence). CDR3 size: 16 residues. The CDR3: CASSFKGQESGNTIYF. CDR3 DNA sequence: TGTGCCAGCAGCTTCAAGGGGCAAGAATCTGGAAACACCATATATTTT.

V is TRBV28 and J is TRBJ1-2; D might be TRBD1 (6 bases). With 6 bases removed from V and 8 bases from J, the gap between germline ends came to 13 bases. Germline CDR1 and CDR2: MDHEN and SYDVKM. This CDR3 spans 12 amino acids. The CDR3 loop is CASSTGSRGYTF. The DNA for the CDR3 is TGTGCCAGCAGCACAGGGTCTAGGGGCTACACCTTC.

The chain recombines TRBV7-2 with TRBJ1-2, with 7 bases aligning to TRBD1. This CDR3 is 14 amino acids long. V lost 5 bases to trimming and J lost 2 bases; unmatched junction nucleotides: 5. Germline V lookup: CDR1 SGHTA, CDR2 FQGNSA. Written as DNA, the CDR3 is TGTGCCAGCAGCCCCGGAGGGGGCAACTATGGCTACACCTTC. It codes for CASSPGGGNYGYTF.

The chain recombines TRBV5-6 with TRBJ2-7, with D maybe TRBD1 (6 bases). The germline gives CDR1 SGHDT, CDR2 YYEEEE. Trimming stripped 4 bases from V and 1 base from J, with 9 bases between. The CDR3 is 13 residues long. In nucleotides, the CDR3 is TGTGCCAGCAGCCCCAGGGGTTCCTACGAGCAGTACTTC. Residues: CASSPRGSYEQYF.

The chain carries TRBV3-1 (or the pseudogene TRBV3-2) and TRBJ2-3; D is ambiguous. The CDR3 is 16 residues long. Germline V lookup: CDR1 LGHDT, CDR2 YNNKEL (reference sequence). Trimming pared 5 bases from V and 1 base from J, leaving 16 bases between. CDR3: CASSTDALWGTDTQYF. Here the CDR3 DNA reads TGTGCCAGCAGCACTGACGCCCTGTGGGGCACAGATACGCAGTATTTT.

V and J are TRBV6-6 and TRBJ1-4, with D uncertain. The germline V gene encodes CDR1 MNHNY and CDR2 SVGAGI (reference sequence). The CDR3 is 14 residues long. Deletions cut 6 bases from V and 5 bases from J, with 13 bases between. The CDR3 sequence is CASRKEQNNEKLFF. The CDR3 region has the DNA TGTGCCAGCAGGAAAGAGCAGAACAATGAAAAACTGTTTTTT.

The chain has TRBV12-5 and TRBJ1-4; 7 positions match TRBD1. V shed 5 bases, J shed 7 bases, and the junction held 16 bases outside the gene matches. CDR1 and CDR2 (germline): LGHNT, FRNRAP. The CDR3 spans 17 residues. CDR3 sequence reads: CASGRTGQSTGGEKLFF. DNA for the CDR3: TGTGCTAGTGGTCGGACAGGACAGTCTACGGGGGGTGAAAAACTGTTTTTT.

This clone was detected many times. The J gene is TRBJ2-5, the V gene TRBV7-9, with D uncertain. Germline CDR1 reads SEHNR; CDR2 reads FQNEAQ (reference sequence). The length of the CDR3 is 14 residues. The ends were cut back, 5 bases at V and 1 base at J, with 11 bases in the middle. The CDR3 DNA follows: TGTGCCAGCAGCCCATTACCGATCCAAGAGACCCAGTACTTC. Residues: CASSPLPIQETQYF.

V usage is TRBV11-3 and J usage is TRBJ1-1; TRBD1 might be the D (6 bases). Germline lookup yields CDR1 SGHNT and CDR2 YENEEA. V lost 2 bases and J 6 bases, leaving 13 bases between the germline ends. The CDR3 is made up of 14 amino acids. The CDR3 loop reads CASSLPGATAEAFF. CDR3 coding DNA: TGTGCCAGCAGCTTACCAGGGGCGACGGCTGAAGCTTTCTTT. Supplemented by reference TRBV11-3 and TRBJ1-1, the full variable domain reads EAGVVQSPRYKIIEKKQPVAFWCNPISGHNTLYWYLQNLGQGPELLIRYENEEAVDDSQLPKDRFSAERLKGVDSTLKIQPAELGDSAVYLCASSLPGATAEAFFGQGTRLTVV.

J is TRBJ2-1 and V is TRBV4-1, with TRBD2 matching over 15 bases. This CDR3 is 19 amino acids long. The V gene's germline CDR1 is MGHRA and CDR2 YSYEKL. The V segment lost 0 bases and the J segment 5 bases; nucleotides outside the gene matches: 8. For the CDR3, the DNA is TGCGCCAGCAGCCAAGACGGGACTAGCGGGAGGATGGGGGACAATGAGCAGTTCTTC. Its protein is CASSQDGTSGRMGDNEQFF.

This chain joins TRBV18 and TRBJ2-3; 8 positions agree with TRBD1. Unmatched junction bases numbered 12, after V lost 5 bases and J lost 5 bases. Per the germline V gene, CDR1 is KGHSH and CDR2 is LQKENI. The CDR3 is 16 residues long. This chain's CDR3 is CASSSARTGNGDTQYF. The CDR3 region has the DNA TGTGCCAGCTCATCAGCCAGGACAGGGAACGGAGATACGCAGTATTTT.

CDR3 DNA sequence: TGCGCCAGCAGTGCAGAGCGGGGGATAGCAGAGACCCAGTACTTC. The encoded protein is CASSAERGIAETQYF. V usage is TRBV10-1 and J usage is TRBJ2-5, with 8 bases aligning to TRBD2. This CDR3 has 15 amino acids. In germline, CDR1 is WNHNN, CDR2 SYGVQD (reference sequence). With 4 bases clipped from V and 4 bases from J, the junction kept 8 bases outside the gene matches.

The rearrangement joins TRBV12-3 or TRBV12-4 to TRBJ2-1, with TRBD1 matching over 7 bases. This CDR3 is 12 amino acids long. Trimming removed 5 bases from V and 10 bases from J; junction bases left unmatched: 5. CDR3 amino acids: CASSTTGVEQFF. In nucleotides, the CDR3 is TGTGCCAGCAGTACTACAGGGGTAGAGCAGTTCTTC.

The rearrangement joins TRBV9 to TRBJ2-2, with D hard to call. The CDR3 is 13 amino acids. The germline gives CDR1 SGDLS, CDR2 YYNGEE. The V and J ends lost 0 bases and 5 bases respectively, with 5 bases between them. The CDR3 loop reads CASSVEGTGELFF. The DNA for the CDR3 is TGTGCCAGCAGCGTAGAAGGGACCGGGGAGCTGTTTTTT.

The V call is TRBV18, the J call TRBJ2-1, with 15 bases aligning to TRBD2. CDR3 length equals 19 residues. Trimming cost V 3 bases and J 5 bases; bases outside gene matches: 11. Germline values: CDR1 KGHSH, CDR2 LQKENI. CDR3 loop: CASSPGLAGGVRWDNEQFF. CDR3 sequence (DNA): TGTGCCAGCTCACCCGGACTAGCGGGGGGGGTCCGTTGGGACAATGAGCAGTTCTTC.

V gene TRBV27 combines with J gene TRBJ1-5; no clear D gene. Germline V lookup: CDR1 MNHEY, CDR2 SMNVEV (reference sequence). V lost 7 bases and J lost 5, with 12 bases in between. The CDR3 runs to 13 residues. The CDR3 reads CASKTRIDQPQHF. CDR3 coding DNA: TGTGCCAGCAAAACCCGAATTGATCAGCCCCAGCATTTT.

The rearrangement uses TRBV24-1 and TRBJ2-3; D remains unclear. This CDR3 region has 14 residues. Germline values: CDR1 KGHDR, CDR2 SFDVKD. V gave up 0 bases and J gave up 4 bases, with 7 bases separating them. The CDR3 loop reads CATSDLIGPDTQYF. The CDR3 coding sequence is TGTGCCACCAGTGATTTGATTGGGCCAGATACGCAGTATTTT.

The genes are TRBV4-1 and TRBJ2-7; the match to TRBD1 covers 8 bases. In germline, CDR1 is MGHRA, CDR2 YSYEKL. The CDR3 has 15 residues. Unmatched junction bases numbered 4, after V lost 0 bases and J lost 3 bases. CDR3 sequence (DNA): TGCGCCAGCAGCCAAGAAGCCGGACAGGGCTACGAGCAGTACTTC. It specifies CASSQEAGQGYEQYF.

The gene calls are TRBV7-2 and TRBJ1-2, with 10 positions matching TRBD1. This CDR3 is built from 15 residues. Trimming cost V 9 bases and J 4 bases; bases outside gene matches: 11. Per the germline V gene, CDR1 is SGHTA and CDR2 is FQGNSA. CDR3 in DNA: TGTGCCAGTCCGTGGGGACAGGGGCGACTCTATGGCTACACCTTC. Its translation: CASPWGQGRLYGYTF.

This clone was recorded only once. The chain employs TRBV7-9 and TRBJ2-1, with 9 positions matching TRBD1. Germline-derived CDR1 and CDR2 are SEHNR and FQNEAQ (reference sequence). The CDR3 runs to 15 residues. The V gene end was trimmed by 5 bases and the J gene end by 8 bases; junction bases not matched to a gene: 10. The CDR3 DNA follows: TGTGCCAGCAGCCAGGCGGGGACAGGGACGTATGAGCAGTTCTTC. Protein sequence: CASSQAGTGTYEQFF. Variable domain in full (rest from reference TRBV7-9 and TRBJ2-1): DTGVSQNPRHKITKRGQNVTFRCDPISEHNRLYWYRQTLGQGPEFLTYFQNEAQLEKSRLLSDRFSAERPKGSFSTLEIQRTEQGDSAMYLCASSQAGTGTYEQFFGPGTRLTVL.

The chain links TRBV11-2 to TRBJ2-7; no firm D call. This CDR3 has 15 amino acids. CDR1 is SGHAT, CDR2 FQNNGV, per germline. Trimming shortened V by 5 bases and J by 4 bases, and 18 bases separated the two germline ends. CDR3 residues: CASSPTLSYEYEQYF. CDR3 sequence (DNA): TGTGCCAGCAGCCCGACACTGTCCTACGAGTACGAGCAGTACTTC.